A single sample gave rise to the 15 T cell receptor beta chains below, sequenced in a study of neurological immune-mediated disorders. The time point: technical triplicate 1. Using its own MiXCR run on the 5' RACE reads, TCRdb lists one record per CDR3 protein. The table records about 36,000 distinct CDR3 sequences, more than 9.5% of them present only once. The specimen sequenced was PBMCs. The source is a man aged 60-69 years with HTLV-1-associated myelopathy (HAM/TSP).

Many counts were recorded for this clonotype. The chain recombines TRBV5-6 with TRBJ2-7; D possibly uses TRBD1 or TRBD2 (7 bases each). Germline values: CDR1 SGHDT, CDR2 YYEEEE. The germline V and J ends were trimmed by 5 bases and 3 bases, with 15 bases remaining between them. The CDR3 runs 14 residues. This CDR3 reads CASSPGGGGYEQYF. The DNA of the CDR3 is TGTGCCAGCAGTCCAGGGGGGGGCGGCTACGAGCAGTACTTC.

This clonotype was counted ten times or more. CDR3 residues: CASSQAGVGEQYF. The CDR3 DNA reads as TGTGCCAGCAGCCAAGCCGGGGTCGGCGAGCAGTACTTC. The chain has TRBV3-1 and TRBJ2-7, with a weak D call TRBD2 (5 bases). This CDR3 contains 13 residues. Trimming stripped 1 base from V and 6 bases from J, with 10 bases between. CDR1 is LGHDT, CDR2 YNNKEL, per germline (reference sequence).

This clonotype was observed many times. The CDR3 DNA sequence: TGCAGTGCCTCGGACAGGAGTAGCAATCAGCCCCAGCATTTT. It codes for CSASDRSSNQPQHF. This chain joins TRBV20-1 and TRBJ1-5; 7 positions agree with TRBD1. J lost 0 bases, V lost 6 bases, and 5 bases had no gene match. The CDR3 runs 14 residues. Germline V gene data show CDR1 as DFQATT and CDR2 as SNEGSKA (reference sequence).

This clonotype has ten or more counts. The chain joins TRBV4-1 to TRBJ2-7, with D possibly matching TRBD2 (6 bases). The CDR3 spans 15 residues. Germline CDR1 is MGHRA and CDR2 is YSYEKL. Trimming took off 0 bases at V and 5 bases at J, with 14 bases between the two ends. CDR3 residues: CASSQDSGVLDEQYF. The CDR3 region has the DNA TGCGCCAGCAGCCAAGATTCGGGAGTTCTCGACGAGCAGTACTTC.

There are many counts of this clonotype. The chain combines TRBV7-2 with TRBJ2-5; 8 nucleotides align to TRBD1. Germline V gene lookup returns CDR1 SGHTA and CDR2 FQGNSA. This CDR3 region has 13 residues. The junction had 3 bases not matched to a gene; V was cut back by 4 bases and J by 5 bases. CDR3 residues: CASSSGQGETQYF. CDR3 bases: TGTGCCAGCAGCTCCGGACAGGGCGAGACCCAGTACTTC.

The sample holds many counts of this clonotype. This rearrangement joins TRBV5-1 to TRBJ2-7; 7 nucleotides agree with TRBD1. The CDR3 loop spans 13 amino acids. Trimming cost V 0 bases and J 6 bases; bases outside gene matches: 3. The V gene's germline CDR1 is SGHRS and CDR2 YFSETQ. The CDR3, as DNA: TGCGCCAGCAGCTTGGAAGGGACAGTCGAGCAGTACTTC. Encoded protein: CASSLEGTVEQYF.

The chain uses TRBV27 and TRBJ1-2, with D possibly matching TRBD1 (5 bases). The V end was cut by 2 bases, the J end by 4 bases, with 14 bases between. Germline assignment: CDR1 MNHEY and CDR2 SMNVEV (reference sequence). CDR3 length: 15 residues. Here the CDR3 reads CASSLRGRLGYGYTF. CDR3 sequence (DNA): TGTGCCAGCAGTTTAAGGGGTCGACTTGGCTATGGCTACACCTTC.

This clonotype has a count of ten or more. The chain couples TRBV5-1 to TRBJ2-1, with 13 bases fitting TRBD2. Germline values: CDR1 SGHRS, CDR2 YFSETQ. The CDR3 sequence is 18 residues long. The V and J ends lost 5 bases and 0 bases, in that order; junction bases with no gene match: 8. The CDR3 DNA follows: TGCGCCAGCAGTCCGGGACTAGCGGGACGAGGCTCCTACAATGAGCAGTTCTTC. Its translation: CASSPGLAGRGSYNEQFF. The full variable domain, its missing parts supplied by reference TRBV5-1 and TRBJ2-1, is KAGVTQTPRYLIKTRGQQVTLSCSPISGHRSVSWYQQTPGQGLQFLFEYFSETQRNKGNFPGRFSGRQFSNSRSEMNVSTLELGDSALYLCASSPGLAGRGSYNEQFFGPGTRLTVL.

This clonotype was seen repeatedly, ten times or more. The rearrangement uses TRBV4-3 and TRBJ1-1; D is undetermined. The CDR3 runs to 15 residues. V lost 0 bases, J lost 5 bases, and 13 bases lay in between. Germline V CDR1 and CDR2: LGHNA, YSLEER. The DNA of the CDR3 is TGCGCCAGCAGCCAAGAGGGGTCCGGTGGGACTGAAGCTTTCTTT. The encoded protein is CASSQEGSGGTEAFF.

This clonotype was observed many times. In DNA, the CDR3 is TGTGCCAGCAGCCTTCGAGAATACAATGAGCAGTTCTTC. As protein: CASSLREYNEQFF. The J gene is TRBJ2-1, the V gene TRBV12-3 or TRBV12-4; D ambiguous. Trimming cost V 6 bases and J 4 bases, with 10 bases left between them. This CDR3 has 13 amino acids.

This clonotype was found many times. The DNA of the CDR3 is TGTGCCAGCAGTCCATCGACCGGCGGGAGAGCCAAAAACATTCAGTACTTC. This encodes CASSPSTGGRAKNIQYF. This rearrangement joins TRBV12-3 or TRBV12-4 to TRBJ2-4; 7 bases match TRBD2. This CDR3 spans 17 amino acids. V dropped 5 bases and J dropped 0; count of bases not matched to a gene: 10.

This clonotype came up many times. Here the CDR3 DNA reads TGTGCCAGCAGTTACGGGACAAAGAACACTGAAGCTTTCTTT. Translated, it gives CASSYGTKNTEAFF. The chain couples TRBV6-5 to TRBJ1-1; maybe TRBD1 (6 bases). The CDR3 is 14 amino acids. Germline V gene data show CDR1 as MNHEY and CDR2 as SVGAGI. V was shortened by 2 bases and J by 1 base, with 8 bases between the two germline ends.

This clonotype was seen many times. The chain employs TRBV6-5 and TRBJ2-3; 10 nucleotides align to TRBD2. This CDR3 is 18 amino acids long. Germline V lookup: CDR1 MNHEY, CDR2 SVGAGI. V trimming: 6 bases; J trimming: 2 bases; junction bases outside the gene matches: 14. The CDR3 sequence is CASSLSPTSGRITDTQYF. DNA for the CDR3: TGTGCCAGCAGCCTGTCCCCGACTAGCGGGCGCATCACAGATACGCAGTATTTT.

This clonotype was seen at least ten times. This sequence joins TRBV5-1 and TRBJ2-1; 10 bases are a match to TRBD2. Germline CDR1 and CDR2: SGHRS and YFSETQ. The CDR3 contains 16 residues. V dropped 0 bases and J dropped 4; count of bases not matched to a gene: 4. The CDR3 sequence is CASSLEAGGPYNEQFF. DNA of the CDR3: TGCGCCAGCAGCTTGGAAGCGGGAGGGCCGTACAATGAGCAGTTCTTC.

This clonotype showed up many times. This chain links TRBV20-1 with TRBJ2-7; TRBD2 aligns across 14 bases. The trim removed 6 bases at V and 5 bases at J, leaving 6 bases unmatched. Germline CDR1 reads DFQATT; CDR2 reads SNEGSKA (reference sequence). CDR3 length: 14 amino acids. The CDR3 region is CSADRGLAGDEQYF. The CDR3 DNA is TGCAGTGCCGATCGGGGACTAGCGGGAGACGAGCAGTACTTC.